This T cell receptor (beta chain) is drawn from a study of T cells after yellow fever vaccination. V gave up 6 bases and J gave up 3 bases; unmatched junction bases: 7. The CDR3 runs to 14 residues. In TCRdb, the 5' RACE reads were re-called with MiXCR into one record per CDR3 protein. The sample includes hundreds of thousands of distinct CDR3 sequences, 13% of them seen just once. This clonotype was seen repeatedly, ten times or more. This chain links TRBV12-3 or TRBV12-4 with TRBJ1-1, with TRBD1 identical over 7 bases. The sequence derives from a man aged 25 to 40 who received the YFV17D yellow fever vaccine. Sample: PBMCs, taken on the day of the yellow fever booster vaccination. The CDR3 nucleotides read TGTGCCAGCAGCACCGGGACAGTGTACACTGAAGCTTTCTTT. Its translation: CASSTGTVYTEAFF.